This TCR beta chain stems from a study of tumor and adjacent non-tumor tissue in lung cancer. Study results and limitations: Normal lung showed higher cumulative top 100 clone frequency than tumor. Significantly higher TCR diversity was found in tumor than normal lung.

RNA was extracted from bulk tissue without any cell sorting. More than 3 cm separated this lung sample from the edge of the tumor. Chemotherapy-naive patients with new lung cancer underwent thoracic surgery in China, August–November 2014. Notes on this clonotype: Its antigen is undetermined. One junction end does not reproduce the germline sequence, and a read error may be involved.

The library came from three nested PCR rounds adapted from ARM-PCR protocols. One entry per CDR3 protein results from TCRdb running MiXCR on the multiplex PCR reads. Of 100,000 or so distinct CDR3 sequences listed, about 80% are singletons. The germline CDR1 and CDR2 sequences are MNHEY and SVGEGT. The CDR3 extends over 19 amino acids. The genes are TRBV6-2 or TRBV6-3 and TRBJ1-1, with D maybe TRBD1 (6 bases). The source of this sequence is a man aged 55 to 70 with small cell lung cancer. The sample was distant non-tumor lung tissue. The DNA for the CDR3 is TGTACCAGCAATTACTCAGCATTCAGGGGCGAGAAGGGGAACACTGAAGCTTTCTTT. The encoded protein is CTSNYSAFRGEKGNTEAFF.